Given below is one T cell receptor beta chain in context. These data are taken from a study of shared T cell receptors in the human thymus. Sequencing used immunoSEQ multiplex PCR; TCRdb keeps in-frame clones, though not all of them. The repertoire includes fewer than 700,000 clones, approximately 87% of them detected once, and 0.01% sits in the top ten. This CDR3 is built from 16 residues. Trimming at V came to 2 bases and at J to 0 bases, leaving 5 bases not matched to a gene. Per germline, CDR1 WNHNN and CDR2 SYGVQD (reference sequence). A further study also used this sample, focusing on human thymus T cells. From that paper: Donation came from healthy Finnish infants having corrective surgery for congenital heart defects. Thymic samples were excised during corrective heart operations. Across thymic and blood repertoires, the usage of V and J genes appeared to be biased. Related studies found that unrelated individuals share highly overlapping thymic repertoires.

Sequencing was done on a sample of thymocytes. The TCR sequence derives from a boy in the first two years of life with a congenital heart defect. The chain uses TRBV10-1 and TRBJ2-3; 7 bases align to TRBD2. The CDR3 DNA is TGCGCCAGCAGTGAGGGGGCGGGAGTTAGCACAGATACGCAGTATTTT. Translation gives CASSEGAGVSTDTQYF.